This entry concerns a single T cell receptor beta chain. This CDR3 has 12 amino acids. The germline gives CDR1 SNHLY, CDR2 FYNNEI. Trimming cost V 1 base and J 6 bases, with 3 bases left between them. These data belong to a study of shared clonotypes between healthy human individuals. The table came from immunoSEQ multiplex PCR; TCRdb's copy has only in-frame clones and leaves some out. The table shows around 980,000 clones, with approximately 80% occurring only once. Sequenced input: memory CD4+ T cells from PBMCs. As to subset: CD45RA-negative fraction. This chain links TRBV2 with TRBJ2-2, with D uncertain. The TCR was taken from a man aged 18 to 35 in good health. Some clones in this sample may be carry-over from other donors' samples. The CDR3 bases are TGTGCCAGCAGTGAAGGGGCCGGGGAGCTGTTTTTT. Protein product: CASSEGAGELFF.